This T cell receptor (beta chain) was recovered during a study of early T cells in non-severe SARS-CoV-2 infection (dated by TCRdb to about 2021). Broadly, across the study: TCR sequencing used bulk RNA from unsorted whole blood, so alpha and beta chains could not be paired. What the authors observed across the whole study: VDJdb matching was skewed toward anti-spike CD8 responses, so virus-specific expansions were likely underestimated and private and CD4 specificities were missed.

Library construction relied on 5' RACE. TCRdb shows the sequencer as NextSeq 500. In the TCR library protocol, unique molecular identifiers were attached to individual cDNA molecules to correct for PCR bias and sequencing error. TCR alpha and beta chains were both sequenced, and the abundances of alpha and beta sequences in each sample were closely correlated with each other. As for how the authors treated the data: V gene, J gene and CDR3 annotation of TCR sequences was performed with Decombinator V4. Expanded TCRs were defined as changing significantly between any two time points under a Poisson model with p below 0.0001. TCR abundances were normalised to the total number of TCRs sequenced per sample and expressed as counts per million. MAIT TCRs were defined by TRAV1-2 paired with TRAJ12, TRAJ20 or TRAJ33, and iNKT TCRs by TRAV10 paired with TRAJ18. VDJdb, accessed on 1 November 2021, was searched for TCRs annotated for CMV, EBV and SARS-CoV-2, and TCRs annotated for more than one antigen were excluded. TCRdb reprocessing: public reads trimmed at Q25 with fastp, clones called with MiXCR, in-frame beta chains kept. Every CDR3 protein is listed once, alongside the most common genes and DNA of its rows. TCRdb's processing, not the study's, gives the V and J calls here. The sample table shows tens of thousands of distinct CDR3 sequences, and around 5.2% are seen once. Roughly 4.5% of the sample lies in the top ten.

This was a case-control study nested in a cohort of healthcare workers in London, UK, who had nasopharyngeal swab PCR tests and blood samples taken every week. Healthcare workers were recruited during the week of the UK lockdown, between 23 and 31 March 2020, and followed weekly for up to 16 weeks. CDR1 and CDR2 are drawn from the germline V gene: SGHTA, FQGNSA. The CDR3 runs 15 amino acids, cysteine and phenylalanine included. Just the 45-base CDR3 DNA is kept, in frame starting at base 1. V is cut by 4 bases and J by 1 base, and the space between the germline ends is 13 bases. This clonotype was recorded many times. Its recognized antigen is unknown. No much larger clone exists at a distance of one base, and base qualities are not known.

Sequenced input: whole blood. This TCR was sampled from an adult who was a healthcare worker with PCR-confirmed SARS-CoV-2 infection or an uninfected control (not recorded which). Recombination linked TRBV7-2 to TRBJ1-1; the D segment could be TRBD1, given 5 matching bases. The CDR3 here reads CASSSRGPWNTEAFF. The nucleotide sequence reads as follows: TGTGCCAGCAGCTCTAGGGGCCCCTGGAACACTGAAGCTTTCTTT.